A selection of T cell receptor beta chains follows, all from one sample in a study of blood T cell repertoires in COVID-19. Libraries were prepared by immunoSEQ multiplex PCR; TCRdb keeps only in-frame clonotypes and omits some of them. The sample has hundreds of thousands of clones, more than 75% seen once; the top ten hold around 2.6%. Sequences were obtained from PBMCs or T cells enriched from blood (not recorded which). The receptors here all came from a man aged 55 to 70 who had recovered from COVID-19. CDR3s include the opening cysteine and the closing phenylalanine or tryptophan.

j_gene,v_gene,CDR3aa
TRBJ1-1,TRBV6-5,CASSTWTAWDTEAFF
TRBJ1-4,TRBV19,CASSAGTTTNEKLFF
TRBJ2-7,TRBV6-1,CASSDQWSSYEQYF
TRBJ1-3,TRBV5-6,CASNSLPAGENTIYF
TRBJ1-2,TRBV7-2,CASSYDPDRGYGYTF
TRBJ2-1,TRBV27,CASSLDTSGGLRSYNEQFF
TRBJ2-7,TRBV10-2,CASSETVTRLQYF
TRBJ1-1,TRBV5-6,CASSREAGVAFF
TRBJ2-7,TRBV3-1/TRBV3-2,CASSPGLPPYEQYF
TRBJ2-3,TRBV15,CATSRWSRGGTDTQYF
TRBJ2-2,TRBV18,CASSPGTPGTGELFF
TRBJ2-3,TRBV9,CASSVGVGPTDTQYF
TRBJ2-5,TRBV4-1,CASSQADYPAGGPWVQETQYF
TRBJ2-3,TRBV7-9,CASSLPTILARQSTDTQYF
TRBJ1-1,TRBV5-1,CASSSRQGLAGTEAFF
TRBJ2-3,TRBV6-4,CASSPRTGGSDTQYF
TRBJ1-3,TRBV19,CASSMRAFRGGNTIYF
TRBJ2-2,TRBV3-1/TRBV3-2,CASSQPLTSGISGELFF
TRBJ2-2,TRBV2,CASTQRETNTGELFF
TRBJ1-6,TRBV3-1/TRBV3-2,CASSTQTGRSSPLHF
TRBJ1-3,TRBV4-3,CASSQVPQGNSGNTIYF
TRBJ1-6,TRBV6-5,CASAKQDTYNSPLHF
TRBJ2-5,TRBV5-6,CASQSPQETQYF
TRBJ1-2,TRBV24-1,CATSETGTGHGYTF
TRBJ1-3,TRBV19,CASTLGIQNSGNTIYF
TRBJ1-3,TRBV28,CASSLGQSSGNTIYF
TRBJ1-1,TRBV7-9,CASSLVQGILTEAFF
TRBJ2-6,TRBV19,CASSSGRVGGANVLTF
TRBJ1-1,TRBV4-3,CASSQDRGRSTEAFF
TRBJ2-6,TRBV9,CASSDEAGGGLRGANVLTF
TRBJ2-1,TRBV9,CASSDWTGSDEQFF